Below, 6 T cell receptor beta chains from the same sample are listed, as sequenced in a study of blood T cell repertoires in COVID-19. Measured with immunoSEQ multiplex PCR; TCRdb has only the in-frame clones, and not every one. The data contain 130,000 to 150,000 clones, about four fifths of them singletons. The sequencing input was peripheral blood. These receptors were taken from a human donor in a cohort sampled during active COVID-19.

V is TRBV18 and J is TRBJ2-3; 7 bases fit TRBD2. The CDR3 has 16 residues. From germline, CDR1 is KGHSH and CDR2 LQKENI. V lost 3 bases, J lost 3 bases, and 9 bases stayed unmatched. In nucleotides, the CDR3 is TGTGCCAGCTCACCGAGGGCCATCGGGGGGACAGATACGCAGTATTTT. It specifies CASSPRAIGGTDTQYF.

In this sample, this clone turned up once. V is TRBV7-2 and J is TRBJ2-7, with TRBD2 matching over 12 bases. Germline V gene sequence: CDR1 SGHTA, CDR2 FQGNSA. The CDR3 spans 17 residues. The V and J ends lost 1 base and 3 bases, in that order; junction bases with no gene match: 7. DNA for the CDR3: TGTGCCAGCAGCTTAGACCCCGGACTAGCGGGAAACTACGAGCAGTACTTC. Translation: CASSLDPGLAGNYEQYF.

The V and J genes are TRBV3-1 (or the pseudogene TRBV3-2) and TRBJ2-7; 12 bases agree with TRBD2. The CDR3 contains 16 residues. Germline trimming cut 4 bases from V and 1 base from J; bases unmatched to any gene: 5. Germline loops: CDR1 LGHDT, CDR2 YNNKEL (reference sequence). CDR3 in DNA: TGTGCCAGCAGCCCACTGACTAGCGGGGGTTCCTACGAGCAGTACTTC. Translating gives CASSPLTSGGSYEQYF.

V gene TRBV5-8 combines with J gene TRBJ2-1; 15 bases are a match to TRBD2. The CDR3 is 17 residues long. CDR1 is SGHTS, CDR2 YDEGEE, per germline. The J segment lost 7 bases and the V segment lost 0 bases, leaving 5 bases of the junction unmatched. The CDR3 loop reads CASSLGTGTSGRNEQFF. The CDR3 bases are TGTGCCAGCAGCTTGGGGACAGGGACTAGCGGGAGGAATGAGCAGTTCTTC.

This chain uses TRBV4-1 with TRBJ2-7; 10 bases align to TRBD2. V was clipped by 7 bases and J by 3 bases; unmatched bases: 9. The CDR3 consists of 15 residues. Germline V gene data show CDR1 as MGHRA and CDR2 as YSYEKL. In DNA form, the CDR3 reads TGCGCCAGCACCAGGGGACTAGCGAGAATCTACGAGCAGTACTTC. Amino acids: CASTRGLARIYEQYF.

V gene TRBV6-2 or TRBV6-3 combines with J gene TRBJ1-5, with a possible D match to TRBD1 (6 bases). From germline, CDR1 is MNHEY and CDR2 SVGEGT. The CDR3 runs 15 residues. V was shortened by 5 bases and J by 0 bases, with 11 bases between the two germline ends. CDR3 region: CASSGTRLSNQPQHF. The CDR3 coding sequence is TGTGCCAGCAGTGGGACAAGACTTAGCAATCAGCCCCAGCATTTT.